This T cell receptor (beta chain) was identified during a study of CD8 T cells in Susac syndrome. Broader study findings: The study recognized that the number of individuals in its TCR sequencing and HLA analysis was relatively small.

Turning to this clonotype: No antigen is known for it.

The ends were cut back, 3 bases at V and 0 bases at J, with 6 bases in the middle. The CDR3 covers 14 residues. The V gene's germline CDR1 is MDHEN and CDR2 SYDVKM. After extraction with the RNeasy kit, about 0.5 to 1 ug of the RNA was reverse transcribed using random hexamers. TCRdb itself ran the immunoSEQ multiplex PCR reads through MiXCR, one entry per CDR3 protein. There are around 300,000 distinct CDR3 sequences in the sample; roughly 85% occur only once, and 0.21% lies in the top ten. The rearrangement links TRBV28 to TRBJ1-3; D gene unclear. The receptor was isolated from a human donor with multiple sclerosis. Sequenced sample: CD8+ T cells from PBMCs. The CDR3 DNA reads TGTGCCAGCAGTTTTCCGAGCTCTGGAAACACCATATATTTT. Its translation is CASSFPSSGNTIYF.